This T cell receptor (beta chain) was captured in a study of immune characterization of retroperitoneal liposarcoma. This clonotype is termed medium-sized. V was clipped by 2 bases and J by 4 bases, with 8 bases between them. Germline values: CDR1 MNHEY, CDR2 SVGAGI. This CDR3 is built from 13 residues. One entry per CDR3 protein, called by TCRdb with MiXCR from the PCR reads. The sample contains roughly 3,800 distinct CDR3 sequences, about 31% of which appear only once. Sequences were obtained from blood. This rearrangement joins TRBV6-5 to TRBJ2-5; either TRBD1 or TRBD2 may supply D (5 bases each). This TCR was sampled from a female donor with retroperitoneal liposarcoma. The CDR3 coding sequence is TGTGCCAGCAGTTACGGGACGGGAGAGACCCAGTACTTC. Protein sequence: CASSYGTGETQYF.